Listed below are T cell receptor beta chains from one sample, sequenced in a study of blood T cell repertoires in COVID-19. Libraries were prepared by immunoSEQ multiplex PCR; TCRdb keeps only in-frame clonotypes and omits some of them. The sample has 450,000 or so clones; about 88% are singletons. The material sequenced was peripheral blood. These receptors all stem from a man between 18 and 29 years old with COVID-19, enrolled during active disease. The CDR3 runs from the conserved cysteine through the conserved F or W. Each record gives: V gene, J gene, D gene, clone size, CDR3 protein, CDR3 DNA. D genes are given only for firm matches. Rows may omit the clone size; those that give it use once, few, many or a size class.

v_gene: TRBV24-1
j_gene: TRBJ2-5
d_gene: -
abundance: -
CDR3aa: CATSDLSGLQETQYF
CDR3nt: TGTGCCACCAGTGACTTATCAGGGTTACAAGAGACCCAGTACTTC

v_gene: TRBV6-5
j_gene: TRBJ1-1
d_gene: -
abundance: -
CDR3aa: CASSYSRGTEAFF
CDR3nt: TGTGCCAGCAGTTACTCGCGGGGGACTGAAGCTTTCTTT

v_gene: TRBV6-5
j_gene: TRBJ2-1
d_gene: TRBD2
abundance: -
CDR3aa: CASRSRDYSYNEQFF
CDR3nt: TGTGCCAGCAGGTCCCGGGACTATTCCTACAATGAGCAGTTCTTC

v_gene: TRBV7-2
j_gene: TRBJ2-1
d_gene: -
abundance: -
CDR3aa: CASSITPRQFF
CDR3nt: TGTGCCAGCAGCATAACTCCTCGGCAGTTCTTC

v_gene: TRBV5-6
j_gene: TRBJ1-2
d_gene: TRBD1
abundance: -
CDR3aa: CASSGRGRYGYTF
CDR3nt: TGTGCCAGCAGCGGCAGGGGGAGGTATGGCTACACCTTC

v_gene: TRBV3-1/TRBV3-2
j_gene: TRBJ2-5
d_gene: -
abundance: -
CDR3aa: CASNPLPTTVRRATQETQYF
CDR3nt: TGTGCCAGCAATCCCCTTCCGACTACGGTACGACGGGCCACACAAGAGACCCAGTACTTC

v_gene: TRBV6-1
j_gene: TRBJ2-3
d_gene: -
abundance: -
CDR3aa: CASSETQSQDTQYF
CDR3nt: TGTGCCAGCAGTGAAACTCAAAGTCAAGATACGCAGTATTTT

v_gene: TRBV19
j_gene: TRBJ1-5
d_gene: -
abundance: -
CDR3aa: CASSISRMGLQPQHF
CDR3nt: TGTGCCAGTAGTATCTCCCGGATGGGGCTTCAGCCCCAGCATTTT

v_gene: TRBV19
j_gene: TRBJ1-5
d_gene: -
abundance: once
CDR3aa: CASSQGGRQPQHF
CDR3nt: TGTGCCAGTAGTCAGGGAGGGCGACAGCCCCAGCATTTT

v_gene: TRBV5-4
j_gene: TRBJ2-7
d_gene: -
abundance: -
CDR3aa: CASSHPGHYEQYF
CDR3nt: TGTGCCAGCAGCCACCCGGGACACTACGAGCAGTACTTC

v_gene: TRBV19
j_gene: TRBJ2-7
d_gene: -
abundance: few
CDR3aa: CASSSSSYYEQYF
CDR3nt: TGTGCCAGTAGTAGTAGTTCTTACTACGAGCAGTACTTC

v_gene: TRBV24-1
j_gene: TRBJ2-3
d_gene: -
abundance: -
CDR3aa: CATSRGWGTDTQYF
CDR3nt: TGTGCCACCAGTAGAGGGTGGGGCACAGATACGCAGTATTTT

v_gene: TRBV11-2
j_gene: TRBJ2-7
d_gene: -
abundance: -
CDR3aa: CASSSTGYINEQYF
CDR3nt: TGTGCCAGCAGCTCCACGGGTTACATCAACGAGCAGTACTTC

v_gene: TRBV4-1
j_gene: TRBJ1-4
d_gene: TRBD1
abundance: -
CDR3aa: CASSRGQGYEKLFF
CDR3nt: TGCGCCAGCAGCCGTGGACAGGGCTATGAAAAACTGTTTTTT

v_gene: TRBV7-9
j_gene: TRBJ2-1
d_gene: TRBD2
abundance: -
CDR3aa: CASSPYRAGGSNEQFF
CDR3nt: TGTGCCAGCAGCCCGTACCGTGCGGGGGGGTCCAATGAGCAGTTCTTC

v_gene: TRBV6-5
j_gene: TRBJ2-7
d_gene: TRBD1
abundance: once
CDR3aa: CASRGTGTGTYEQYF
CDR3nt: TGTGCCAGCAGAGGAACCGGGACAGGTACCTACGAGCAGTACTTC

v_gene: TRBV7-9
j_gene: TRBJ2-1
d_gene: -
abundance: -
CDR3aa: CAITPGAGDEQFF
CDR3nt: TGTGCCATCACTCCGGGAGCGGGCGATGAGCAGTTCTTC

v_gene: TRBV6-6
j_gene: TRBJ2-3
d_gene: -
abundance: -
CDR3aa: CASSYLFSTDTQYF
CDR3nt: TGTGCCAGCAGCTACCTTTTTAGCACAGATACGCAGTATTTT

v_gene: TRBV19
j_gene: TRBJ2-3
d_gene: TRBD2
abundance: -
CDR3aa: CASSIGTRGTDTQYF
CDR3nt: TGTGCCAGTAGTATAGGGACTAGAGGCACAGATACGCAGTATTTT

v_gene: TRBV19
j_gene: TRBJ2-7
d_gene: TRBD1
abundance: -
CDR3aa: CASSIRDRTSYEQYF
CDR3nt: TGTGCCAGTAGTATCCGGGACAGGACCTCCTACGAGCAGTACTTC

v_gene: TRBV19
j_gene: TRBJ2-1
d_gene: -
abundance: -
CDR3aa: CASSKFRGGRSYNEQFF
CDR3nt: TGTGCCAGTAGTAAGTTTAGAGGCGGGCGCTCCTACAATGAGCAGTTCTTC

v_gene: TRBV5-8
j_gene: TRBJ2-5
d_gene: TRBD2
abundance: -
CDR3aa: CASSLGVSSGLYQETQYF
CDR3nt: TGTGCCAGCAGCTTGGGGGTGTCTAGCGGGTTGTACCAAGAGACCCAGTACTTC

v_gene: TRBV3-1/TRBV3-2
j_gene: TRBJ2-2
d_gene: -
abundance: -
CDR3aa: CASSQVRGINTGELFF
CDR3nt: TGTGCCAGCAGCCAAGTACGCGGGATAAACACCGGGGAGCTGTTTTTT